Sequencing of this T cell receptor beta chain was carried out in a study of blood T cell repertoires in COVID-19. The sample holds one count of this clone. Data came from immunoSEQ multiplex PCR; TCRdb stores just in-frame clones and leaves some out. The sample gives a few hundred thousand clones, 80% to 90% of which show up once; about 4.1% is in the top ten. Between the trimmed V and J ends, which lost 6 bases and 2 bases, there was a span of 15 bases. Germline CDR1 reads SQVTM; CDR2 reads ANQGSEA. The CDR3 sequence is 14 residues long. This TCR came from a middle-aged woman with acute COVID-19. Sequencing input: PBMCs or T cells enriched from blood (not recorded which). This rearrangement joins TRBV29-1 to TRBJ2-3; possible D gene TRBD1, 5 bases. The CDR3, as DNA: TGCAGCGTATCATATAGGGGATTCACAGATACGCAGTATTTT. Encoded protein: CSVSYRGFTDTQYF.